This TCR beta chain is from a study of blood T cell repertoires in COVID-19. Study-level background: Acute and convalescent COVID-19 samples came from the United States, Italy and Spain. From T cells, B-cell-depleted T cells, or PBMCs came the material, which was cDNA or gDNA.

As originally analysed: The assay estimated nucleated cells by amplifying reference gene primers. TCRdb's copy holds only in-frame clones and misses some; the assay was immunoSEQ multiplex PCR. V, J and clone size derive from that table, while D and trimming were established from the DNA sequence. The data show roughly 70,000 clones, about 88% seen once. The sample comprised peripheral blood. This clonotype was obtained from a man aged 65 to 85 with acute or convalescent COVID-19.

The CDR3 spells CATHAGGAAGYTF. The CDR3 bases are TGTGCCACCCATGCGGGGGGCGCTGCTGGCTACACCTTC. The chain couples TRBV24-1 to TRBJ1-2; D may be TRBD1 (6 bases). In germline, CDR1 is KGHDR, CDR2 SFDVKD. The CDR3 is made up of 13 amino acids. V gave up 9 bases and J gave up 7 bases, with 17 bases separating them.